The T cell receptor beta chain described here comes from a study of blood T cells in healthy people across ages. Overall study findings and caveats: A roughly linear age-dependent decrease characterized TCR beta diversity per million T cells.

This clonotype has only a few counts. Its antigen is still unknown. Germline CDR1 MDHEN, CDR2 SYDVKM. The V gene lost 8 bases and the J gene lost 3 bases, with 10 bases spanning the gap. The CDR3 covers 13 residues. Primers used in a second PCR of about 6 to 11 cycles were a sample-barcoded 5' primer and a J-beta primer mix. MiXCR, run by TCRdb on the 5' RACE reads, gives a single entry per CDR3 protein. Among some 320,000 distinct CDR3 sequences listed, 27% were seen once. Sequenced material: blood. This receptor was obtained from a woman in her seventies in good health. The chain combines TRBV28 with TRBJ1-4, with D hard to call. The CDR3 DNA is TGTGCCAGCGCGGGCCTATCTAATGAAAAACTGTTTTTT. As protein: CASAGLSNEKLFF.